This is a list of T cell receptor beta chains from one sample in a study of blood T cell repertoires in COVID-19. Generated by immunoSEQ multiplex PCR, the TCRdb table keeps only in-frame clones and is missing some. The table includes approximately 250,000 clones, around 82% detected once. The sequenced sample consisted of peripheral blood. These receptors were taken from a human donor in a cohort sampled during active COVID-19. Each CDR3 is given with its conserved first and last residue. D genes are given only for firm matches. Expanded clones are given a class, and other clones once, few, many or no size at all.

j_call: TRBJ2-1
v_call: TRBV10-3
clone_size: NA
d_call: TRBD2
cdr3_nt: TGTGCCATCAGTGAGTCCAAGCGGGAGGAGTCCTACAATGAGCAGTTCTTC
cdr3_aa: CAISESKREESYNEQFF

j_call: TRBJ1-6
v_call: TRBV7-2
clone_size: NA
d_call: TRBD1
cdr3_nt: TGTGCCAGCACCTCCGGGACAGGGGGGTTCTCCTATAATTCACCCCTCCACTTT
cdr3_aa: CASTSGTGGFSYNSPLHF

j_call: TRBJ1-2
v_call: TRBV5-5
clone_size: NA
d_call: NA
cdr3_nt: TGTGCCAGCAGCTTGGCCGTAGGACTCTTCCGTGGCTACACCTTC
cdr3_aa: CASSLAVGLFRGYTF

j_call: TRBJ1-1
v_call: TRBV6-5
clone_size: NA
d_call: NA
cdr3_nt: TGTGCCACCAACAGGGTCACTGAAGCTTTCTTT
cdr3_aa: CATNRVTEAFF

j_call: TRBJ2-7
v_call: TRBV4-1
clone_size: NA
d_call: NA
cdr3_nt: TGCGCCAGCAGCCAAGCCCCGGGACTCACGACCTACGAGCAGTACTTC
cdr3_aa: CASSQAPGLTTYEQYF

j_call: TRBJ2-7
v_call: TRBV2
clone_size: NA
d_call: TRBD2
cdr3_nt: TGTGCCAGCCGGATGGGACTAGCGGGAGGGACAGCCGAGCAGTACTTC
cdr3_aa: CASRMGLAGGTAEQYF

j_call: TRBJ1-5
v_call: TRBV7-2
clone_size: NA
d_call: NA
cdr3_nt: TGTGCCAGCAGCTTAGGCCCAGGGTCGGAGGGACAGCCCCAGCATTTT
cdr3_aa: CASSLGPGSEGQPQHF

j_call: TRBJ1-4
v_call: TRBV19
clone_size: once
d_call: NA
cdr3_nt: TGTGCCAGTAGCAGGGCGGTAGCTGAAAAACTGTTTTTT
cdr3_aa: CASSRAVAEKLFF

j_call: TRBJ1-6
v_call: TRBV5-3
clone_size: NA
d_call: NA
cdr3_nt: TGTGCCAGAAGCCCATGGGAAATAGTCCGGGAAACGACGAATAATTCACCCCTCCACTTT
cdr3_aa: CARSPWEIVRETTNNSPLHF

j_call: TRBJ2-7
v_call: TRBV3-1/TRBV3-2
clone_size: NA
d_call: TRBD1
cdr3_nt: TGTGCCAGCAGCCAAACCCTCAGGGACAGGGTATCCTACGAGCAGTACTTC
cdr3_aa: CASSQTLRDRVSYEQYF

j_call: TRBJ1-5
v_call: TRBV4-3
clone_size: NA
d_call: NA
cdr3_nt: TGCGCCAGCAGCCAAGATCCCCCAGGGGTTGAAGGCAATCAGCCCCAGCATTTT
cdr3_aa: CASSQDPPGVEGNQPQHF

j_call: TRBJ2-7
v_call: TRBV4-2
clone_size: once
d_call: TRBD2
cdr3_nt: TGTGCCAGCAGCCAAGACGCGGGGGGCCAATACGAGCAGTACTTC
cdr3_aa: CASSQDAGGQYEQYF

j_call: TRBJ2-1
v_call: TRBV2
clone_size: few
d_call: TRBD2
cdr3_nt: TGTGCCAGCAGAATGGGCGGGCGGGAGTCCCCTGAGCAGTTCTTC
cdr3_aa: CASRMGGRESPEQFF

j_call: TRBJ2-7
v_call: TRBV5-1
clone_size: NA
d_call: NA
cdr3_nt: TGCGCCAGCCATGGAGACAGCTCCTACGAGCAGTACTTC
cdr3_aa: CASHGDSSYEQYF

j_call: TRBJ2-7
v_call: TRBV18
clone_size: NA
d_call: NA
cdr3_nt: TGTGCCAGCTCACAGCGTCAAAGACAGGGAGGAGACGAGCAGTACTTC
cdr3_aa: CASSQRQRQGGDEQYF

j_call: TRBJ1-1
v_call: TRBV5-5
clone_size: NA
d_call: NA
cdr3_nt: TGTGCCAGCAGCTTACAGGGTAACACTGAAGCTTTCTTT
cdr3_aa: CASSLQGNTEAFF

j_call: TRBJ1-2
v_call: TRBV28
clone_size: NA
d_call: NA
cdr3_nt: TGTGCCAGCAGTTTATCAGGGCGCGGCGGCTACACCTTC
cdr3_aa: CASSLSGRGGYTF

j_call: TRBJ1-5
v_call: TRBV19
clone_size: NA
d_call: NA
cdr3_nt: TGTGCCAGTAGTATAGCCAGACAAGATAGCAATCAGCCCCAGCATTTT
cdr3_aa: CASSIARQDSNQPQHF

j_call: TRBJ2-3
v_call: TRBV19
clone_size: NA
d_call: TRBD2
cdr3_nt: TGTGCCAGTAGTAGAAAGACGACTAGCGGGAACACAGATACGCAGTATTTT
cdr3_aa: CASSRKTTSGNTDTQYF

j_call: TRBJ2-1
v_call: TRBV7-8
clone_size: NA
d_call: TRBD2
cdr3_nt: TGTGCCAGCAGCTCCCCCCTAGCGGGGGGGCGCAATGAGCAGTTCTTC
cdr3_aa: CASSSPLAGGRNEQFF

j_call: TRBJ2-3
v_call: TRBV5-4
clone_size: NA
d_call: NA
cdr3_nt: TGTGCCAGCAGCTTGGCTGGGGTAGCGGCTAGCACAGATACGCAGTATTTT
cdr3_aa: CASSLAGVAASTDTQYF

j_call: TRBJ1-1
v_call: TRBV29-1
clone_size: NA
d_call: NA
cdr3_nt: TGCAGCGTCCGCAATTACGGGGGTGAAGCTTTCTTT
cdr3_aa: CSVRNYGGEAFF

j_call: TRBJ2-2
v_call: TRBV13
clone_size: few
d_call: NA
cdr3_nt: TGTGCCAGCAGCCTTACGGGGATCGGGGAGCTGTTTTTT
cdr3_aa: CASSLTGIGELFF

j_call: TRBJ1-1
v_call: TRBV28
clone_size: few
d_call: NA
cdr3_nt: TGTGCCAGCAGTTCCCTTACACGTGTGAACACTGAAGCTTTCTTT
cdr3_aa: CASSSLTRVNTEAFF

j_call: TRBJ1-5
v_call: TRBV6-6
clone_size: few
d_call: TRBD1
cdr3_nt: TGTGCCAGCAGTTACCCAAGACAGGGGGCGGGTCAGCCCCAGCATTTT
cdr3_aa: CASSYPRQGAGQPQHF

j_call: TRBJ2-1
v_call: TRBV24-1
clone_size: NA
d_call: TRBD2
cdr3_nt: TGTGCCACCAGTGACAGGACTAGCGGGGGGTTTGATGAGCAGTTCTTC
cdr3_aa: CATSDRTSGGFDEQFF

j_call: TRBJ2-6
v_call: TRBV28
clone_size: NA
d_call: NA
cdr3_nt: TGTGCCAGCAGTCCGCCGGGAGGGGCCAACGTCCTGACTTTC
cdr3_aa: CASSPPGGANVLTF

j_call: TRBJ1-6
v_call: TRBV19
clone_size: NA
d_call: TRBD1
cdr3_nt: TGTGCCAGTGCCGACCCGGACAGGGATAATTCACCCCTCCACTTT
cdr3_aa: CASADPDRDNSPLHF

j_call: TRBJ1-2
v_call: TRBV10-2
clone_size: NA
d_call: TRBD1
cdr3_nt: TGCGCCAGCAGTGCGCGACAGGGGGGCTATGGCTACACCTTC
cdr3_aa: CASSARQGGYGYTF

j_call: TRBJ1-4
v_call: TRBV27
clone_size: NA
d_call: NA
cdr3_nt: TGTGCCAGCAGTCAAGGCACAGATGCCAGGGAAAAACTGTTTTTT
cdr3_aa: CASSQGTDAREKLFF

j_call: TRBJ2-2
v_call: TRBV4-1
clone_size: NA
d_call: NA
cdr3_nt: TGCGCCAGCAGCCAAGACCCCTCTTTGAGCTTATTTGCCGGGGAGCTGTTTTTT
cdr3_aa: CASSQDPSLSLFAGELFF

j_call: TRBJ2-2
v_call: TRBV19
clone_size: NA
d_call: TRBD1
cdr3_nt: TGTGCCAGTACCCCGGGACAGGGCACTCCAGGCACCGGGGAGCTGTTTTTT
cdr3_aa: CASTPGQGTPGTGELFF

j_call: TRBJ2-1
v_call: TRBV6-4
clone_size: NA
d_call: NA
cdr3_nt: TGTGCCAGCAGTGACAAAGCAGCGCCGTTTGTGGATGAGCAGTTCTTC
cdr3_aa: CASSDKAAPFVDEQFF

j_call: TRBJ1-1
v_call: TRBV27
clone_size: once
d_call: NA
cdr3_nt: TGTGCCAGCAGTTCCCGAGCAGGGTTTCAGAGGACTGAAGCTTTCTTT
cdr3_aa: CASSSRAGFQRTEAFF

j_call: TRBJ2-3
v_call: TRBV7-2
clone_size: NA
d_call: NA
cdr3_nt: TGTGCCAGCAGCTTAAGTGCGGGGAGCACAGATACGCAGTATTTT
cdr3_aa: CASSLSAGSTDTQYF

j_call: TRBJ1-3
v_call: TRBV6-5
clone_size: NA
d_call: NA
cdr3_nt: TGTGCCAGCAGTTCAGGGATGCCGACTGGAAACACCATATATTTT
cdr3_aa: CASSSGMPTGNTIYF

j_call: TRBJ2-3
v_call: TRBV12-2
clone_size: NA
d_call: NA
cdr3_nt: TGTGCAAGTCGCCCAGAAGGGACAGGGCGGTATCAGACAGATACGCAGTATTTT
cdr3_aa: CASRPEGTGRYQTDTQYF

j_call: TRBJ2-6
v_call: TRBV15
clone_size: NA
d_call: TRBD2
cdr3_nt: TGTGCCACCAACACTAGACTAGCGGGGAGCTCTGGGGCCAACGTCCTGACTTTC
cdr3_aa: CATNTRLAGSSGANVLTF

j_call: TRBJ2-2
v_call: TRBV7-9
clone_size: NA
d_call: TRBD1
cdr3_nt: TGTGCCAGCAGCCGAACCGGACAGGGAAACACCGGGGAGCTGTTTTTT
cdr3_aa: CASSRTGQGNTGELFF

j_call: TRBJ2-7
v_call: TRBV27
clone_size: NA
d_call: TRBD1
cdr3_nt: TGTGCCAGCAGCCAACAGGGGGCGATTGGTAGTTACGAGCAGTACTTC
cdr3_aa: CASSQQGAIGSYEQYF

j_call: TRBJ2-3
v_call: TRBV7-9
clone_size: NA
d_call: TRBD1
cdr3_nt: TGTGCCAGCAGCTCTGGACAGGGGGCTACAGATACGCAGTATTTT
cdr3_aa: CASSSGQGATDTQYF

j_call: TRBJ1-2
v_call: TRBV18
clone_size: NA
d_call: NA
cdr3_nt: TGTGCCAGCTCCCCCCTTGACGGGGCTAACTATGGCTACACCTTC
cdr3_aa: CASSPLDGANYGYTF

j_call: TRBJ2-1
v_call: TRBV5-8
clone_size: once
d_call: NA
cdr3_nt: TGTGCCAGCACTCCCTGGGGAGTTGTCTACAATGAGCAGTTCTTC
cdr3_aa: CASTPWGVVYNEQFF

j_call: TRBJ1-1
v_call: TRBV2
clone_size: once
d_call: NA
cdr3_nt: TGTGCCAGCAGTCGGGACTCGGGGAACACTGAAGCTTTCTTT
cdr3_aa: CASSRDSGNTEAFF

j_call: TRBJ1-3
v_call: TRBV7-2
clone_size: NA
d_call: TRBD1
cdr3_nt: TGTGCCAGCAGCCCGCGACAGGGGCCCTCTGGAAACACCATATATTTT
cdr3_aa: CASSPRQGPSGNTIYF

j_call: TRBJ1-6
v_call: TRBV9
clone_size: NA
d_call: NA
cdr3_nt: TGTGCCAGCAGCGTCGGTTTAAGGACAGCACCCCTCCACTTT
cdr3_aa: CASSVGLRTAPLHF

j_call: TRBJ1-3
v_call: TRBV18
clone_size: NA
d_call: TRBD1
cdr3_nt: TGTGCCAGCTCATCAGAAGCAGGGGGAGCGGGAAACACCATATATTTT
cdr3_aa: CASSSEAGGAGNTIYF

j_call: TRBJ1-2
v_call: TRBV19
clone_size: NA
d_call: TRBD1
cdr3_nt: TGTGCCAGTACCCCGACAGGGGGTAGCTATGGCTACACCTTC
cdr3_aa: CASTPTGGSYGYTF

j_call: TRBJ1-1
v_call: TRBV6-4
clone_size: NA
d_call: NA
cdr3_nt: TGTGCCAGCAGTGACTCAGGGGTCGGTGAAGCTTTCTTT
cdr3_aa: CASSDSGVGEAFF

j_call: TRBJ2-7
v_call: TRBV7-3
clone_size: NA
d_call: TRBD1
cdr3_nt: TGTGCCAGCAGCCCGGGGACAGCTTTCTCCTACGAGCAGTACTTC
cdr3_aa: CASSPGTAFSYEQYF

j_call: TRBJ2-3
v_call: TRBV6-2/TRBV6-3
clone_size: once
d_call: NA
cdr3_nt: TGTGCCAGCAGTCCAAGGGAGGACGGCACAGATACGCAGTATTTT
cdr3_aa: CASSPREDGTDTQYF

j_call: TRBJ1-1
v_call: TRBV7-9
clone_size: NA
d_call: NA
cdr3_nt: TGTGCCTCACGGGACTCGGGGACTGAAGCTTTCTTT
cdr3_aa: CASRDSGTEAFF

j_call: TRBJ2-1
v_call: TRBV19
clone_size: once
d_call: NA
cdr3_nt: TGTGCCAGTAGTATCCCCGGGACATTAAACTATGAGCAGTTCTTC
cdr3_aa: CASSIPGTLNYEQFF

j_call: TRBJ2-1
v_call: TRBV19
clone_size: once
d_call: NA
cdr3_nt: TGTGCCAGTAGTATGGCAGGGGTCGATGAGCAGTTCTTC
cdr3_aa: CASSMAGVDEQFF

j_call: TRBJ1-1
v_call: TRBV28
clone_size: NA
d_call: NA
cdr3_nt: TGTGCCAGCAGTTTACCAGGGGCCACTGAAGCTTTCTTT
cdr3_aa: CASSLPGATEAFF